The clone carrying this T cell receptor (beta chain) was seen ten or more times. The antigen remains unidentified. This specimen comes from a study of T cells in Graves' hyperthyroidism and ophthalmopathy. Study findings and constraints: Blood also held most thyroid clonotypes expanded beyond 0.001. Model output signaled ophthalmopathy a median approximately 6 months ahead of onset.

V was pared by 5 bases and J by 0 bases, with 17 bases between. CDR1 is MNHNS and CDR2 is SASEGT in the germline V gene. The CDR3 spans 17 residues. The investigators amplified TCR beta CDR3 regions from RNA transcripts. Carried out on the TCR CDR3, a first-round RT-PCR used the HTBI primer set. From the multiplex PCR reads, TCRdb called clonotypes with MiXCR, one entry per CDR3 protein. The sample records some 560,000 distinct CDR3 sequences, approximately 14% being singletons. Graves' hyperthyroidism was deemed stable given no ophthalmopathy progression within 18 months. Each patient was aged 18 to 65 and had newly diagnosed hyperthyroidism of under 2 months' duration.

Sequencing used blood. This receptor was identified in a woman aged 25 to 39 with Graves' hyperthyroidism. The V gene is TRBV6-1, the J gene TRBJ2-4, with D possibly TRBD2 on 6 matching bases. The CDR3 DNA reads TGTGCCAGCAGTTCCCGACTGGGACTCCTAGCCAAAAACATTCAGTACTTC. Amino acids: CASSSRLGLLAKNIQYF.